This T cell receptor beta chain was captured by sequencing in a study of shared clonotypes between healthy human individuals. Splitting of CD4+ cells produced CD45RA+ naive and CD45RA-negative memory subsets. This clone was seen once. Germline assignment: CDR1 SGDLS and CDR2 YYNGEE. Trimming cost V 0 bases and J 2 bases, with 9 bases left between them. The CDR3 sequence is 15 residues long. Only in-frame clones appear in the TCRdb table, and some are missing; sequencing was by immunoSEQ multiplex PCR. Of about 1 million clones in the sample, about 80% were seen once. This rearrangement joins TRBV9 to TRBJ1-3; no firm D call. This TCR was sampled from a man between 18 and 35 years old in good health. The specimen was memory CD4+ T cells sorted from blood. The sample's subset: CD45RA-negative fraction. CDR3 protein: CASSVGLGTGNTIYF. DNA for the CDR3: TGTGCCAGCAGCGTAGGGCTGGGGACTGGAAACACCATATATTTT. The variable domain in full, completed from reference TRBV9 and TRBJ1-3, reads DSGVTQTPKHLITATGQRVTLRCSPRSGDLSVYWYQQSLDQGLQFLIQYYNGEERAKGNILERFSAQQFPDLHSELNLSSLELGDSALYFCASSVGLGTGNTIYFGEGSWLTVV.